This paragraph covers one TCR beta chain sequence. The sample originates from a study of blood T cell repertoires in COVID-19. Study as a whole: Samples came from the United States, Italy and Spain, spanning acute and convalescent COVID-19.

Participants, about 18 to 95 years old, spanned approximately 26 US areas. Each recovered donor of Cohort 3 presented with two negative PCRs, clearance, or symptom resolution. In the authors' methods: Cell counts per sample came from amplifying reference gene primers. Sequenced by immunoSEQ multiplex PCR; TCRdb stores in-frame clones only, minus some. D and trimming were read from the DNA, whereas the V and J calls and clone size are those reported in that table. The sample carries roughly 310,000 clones, 70% to 90% recorded once. Sequenced: PBMCs or T cells enriched from blood (not recorded which). This TCR came from a woman in her thirties or forties who had recovered from COVID-19.

In DNA form, the CDR3 reads TGTGCCAGCAGTGTGCGGGGGTACTCCTACGAGCAGTACTTC. Translation: CASSVRGYSYEQYF. This chain links TRBV27 with TRBJ2-7; 7 nucleotides align to TRBD2. CDR1 is MNHEY, CDR2 SMNVEV, per germline (reference sequence). This CDR3 contains 14 residues. After removal of 5 bases from V and 0 bases from J, the junction contained 4 bases not matched to a gene.